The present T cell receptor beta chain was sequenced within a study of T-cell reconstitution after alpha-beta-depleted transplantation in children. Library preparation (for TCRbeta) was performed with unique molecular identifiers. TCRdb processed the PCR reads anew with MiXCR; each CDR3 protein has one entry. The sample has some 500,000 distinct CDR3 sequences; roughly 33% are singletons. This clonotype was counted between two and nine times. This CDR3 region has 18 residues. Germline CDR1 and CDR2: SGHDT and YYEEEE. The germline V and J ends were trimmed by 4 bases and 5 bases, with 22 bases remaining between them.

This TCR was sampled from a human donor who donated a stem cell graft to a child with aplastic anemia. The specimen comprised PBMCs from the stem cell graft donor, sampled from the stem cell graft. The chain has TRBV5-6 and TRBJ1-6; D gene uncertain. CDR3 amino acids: CASSRLSLRKSNNSPLHF. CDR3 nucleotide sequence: TGTGCCAGCAGCCGGTTGAGTCTAAGGAAGTCGAATAATTCACCCCTCCACTTT. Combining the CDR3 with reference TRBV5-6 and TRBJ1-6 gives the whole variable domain DAGVTQSPTHLIKTRGQQVTLRCSPKSGHDTVSWYQQALGQGPQFIFQYYEEEERQRGNFPDRFSGHQFPNYSSELNVNALLLGDSALYLCASSRLSLRKSNNSPLHFGNGTRLTVT.